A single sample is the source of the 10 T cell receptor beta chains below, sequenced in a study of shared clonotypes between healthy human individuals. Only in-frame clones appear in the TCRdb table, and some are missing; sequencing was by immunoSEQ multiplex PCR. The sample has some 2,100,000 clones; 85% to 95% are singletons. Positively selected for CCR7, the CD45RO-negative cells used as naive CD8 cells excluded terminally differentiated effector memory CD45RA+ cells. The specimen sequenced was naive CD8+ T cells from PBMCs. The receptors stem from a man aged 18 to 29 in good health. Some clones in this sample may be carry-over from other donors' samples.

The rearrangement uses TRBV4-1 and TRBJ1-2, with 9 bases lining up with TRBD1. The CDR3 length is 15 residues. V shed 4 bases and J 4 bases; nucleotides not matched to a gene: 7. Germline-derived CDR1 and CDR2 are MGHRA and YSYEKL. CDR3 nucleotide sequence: TGCGCCAGCAGCCGAGAACAGGGGGCGGGCTATGGCTACACCTTC. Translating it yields CASSREQGAGYGYTF.

CDR3 coding DNA: TGTGCCAGCAGCGCCCTCCCAGGACCATCATCCTACGAGCAGTACTTC. Amino acid sequence: CASSALPGPSSYEQYF. V is TRBV9 and J is TRBJ2-7; no clear D gene. Trimming left V 3 bases short and J 1 base short, with 17 bases between. Per the germline V gene, CDR1 is SGDLS and CDR2 is YYNGEE. The CDR3 is made up of 16 amino acids.

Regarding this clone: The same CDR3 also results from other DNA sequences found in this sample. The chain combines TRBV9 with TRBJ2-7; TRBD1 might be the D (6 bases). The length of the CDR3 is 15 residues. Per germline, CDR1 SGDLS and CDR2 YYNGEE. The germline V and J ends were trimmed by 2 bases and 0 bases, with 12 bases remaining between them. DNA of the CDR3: TGTGCCAGCAGCGTCGCCGGGACAACCTCCTACGAGCAGTACTTC. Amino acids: CASSVAGTTSYEQYF.

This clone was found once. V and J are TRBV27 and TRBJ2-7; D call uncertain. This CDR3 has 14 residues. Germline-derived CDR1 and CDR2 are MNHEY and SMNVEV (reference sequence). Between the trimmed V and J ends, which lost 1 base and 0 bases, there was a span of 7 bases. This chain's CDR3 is CASSLLGFSYEQYF. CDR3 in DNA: TGTGCCAGCAGTTTATTGGGGTTCTCCTACGAGCAGTACTTC.

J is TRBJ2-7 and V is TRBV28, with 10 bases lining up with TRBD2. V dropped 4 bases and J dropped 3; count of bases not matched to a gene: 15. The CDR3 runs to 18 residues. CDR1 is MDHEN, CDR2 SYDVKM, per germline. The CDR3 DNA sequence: TGTGCCAGCAGTTCCCGGACTAGCGGCCCCCAGTTGGGCTACGAGCAGTACTTC. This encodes CASSSRTSGPQLGYEQYF.

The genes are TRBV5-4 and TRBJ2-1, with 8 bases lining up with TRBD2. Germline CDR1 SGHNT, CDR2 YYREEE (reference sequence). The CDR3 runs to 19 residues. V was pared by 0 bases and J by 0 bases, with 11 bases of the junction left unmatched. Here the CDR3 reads CASSLVGLAGASSYNEQFF. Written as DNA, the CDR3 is TGTGCCAGCAGCTTGGTTGGACTAGCCGGAGCCAGCTCCTACAATGAGCAGTTCTTC.

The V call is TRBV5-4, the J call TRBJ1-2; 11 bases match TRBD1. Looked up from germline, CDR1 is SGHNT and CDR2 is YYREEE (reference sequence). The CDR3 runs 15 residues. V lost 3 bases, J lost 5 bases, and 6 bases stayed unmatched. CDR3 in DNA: TGTGCCAGCAGCTCCCGGGACAGGGGGATTTATGGCTACACCTTC. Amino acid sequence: CASSSRDRGIYGYTF.

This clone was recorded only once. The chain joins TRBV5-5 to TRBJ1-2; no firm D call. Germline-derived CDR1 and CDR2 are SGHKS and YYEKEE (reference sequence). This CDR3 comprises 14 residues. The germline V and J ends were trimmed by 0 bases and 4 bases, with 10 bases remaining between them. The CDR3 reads CASSLGDSAYGYTF. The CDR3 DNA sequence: TGTGCCAGCAGCTTGGGAGACTCCGCCTATGGCTACACCTTC.

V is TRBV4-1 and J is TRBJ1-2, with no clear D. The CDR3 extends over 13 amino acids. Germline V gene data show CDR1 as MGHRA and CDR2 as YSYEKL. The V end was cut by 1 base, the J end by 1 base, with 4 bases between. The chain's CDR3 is CASSQAINYGYTF. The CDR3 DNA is TGCGCCAGCAGCCAAGCTATTAACTATGGCTACACCTTC.

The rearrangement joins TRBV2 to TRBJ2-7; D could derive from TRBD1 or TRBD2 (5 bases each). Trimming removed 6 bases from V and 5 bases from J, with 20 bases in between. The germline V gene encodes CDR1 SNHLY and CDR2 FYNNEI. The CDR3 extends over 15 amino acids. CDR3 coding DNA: TGTGCCAGCAGGGGGGTAGCGTCACCTAGGGACGAGCAGTACTTC. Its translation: CASRGVASPRDEQYF.